The T cell receptor beta chain under discussion was sequenced for a study of vaccination and CD4 T cells after COVID-19. Overall study: The convalescent population consisted of six males and four females, two of whom were of Hispanic ethnicity. Post-vaccine sampling followed dose two by a median around 74 days (range 14 to 241).

In the case of this clonotype: What it recognizes is unknown.

V lost 1 base to trimming and J lost 5 bases, with 8 bases between them. The germline V gene has CDR1 SGHTA and CDR2 FQGNSA. The CDR3 spans 13 residues. Treatment specified: roughly 10-day PBMC culture with coronavirus spike peptide pools or control peptides (ViraFEST assay). TCRs were sequenced by ViraFEST after antigen-specific T cells had been expanded with peptide pools. The Oncomine TCR Beta short-read assay was what sequenced the DNA obtained from cultured CD4+ T cells. TCRdb reanalysed the PCR reads using MiXCR and keeps one entry per CDR3 protein. In the table there are more than 25,000 distinct CDR3 sequences, 62% of which are singletons.

This receptor was taken from a human donor who received a COVID-19 vaccine. J is TRBJ2-5 and V is TRBV7-2, with D unresolved. The sequences come from CD4+ T cells from blood, cultured in vitro, collected after SARS-CoV-2 vaccination. The CDR3 spells CASSLETWETQYF. The CDR3 DNA follows: TGTGCCAGCAGCTTAGAGACTTGGGAGACCCAGTACTTC.